This T cell receptor (beta chain) originates from a study of cytomegalovirus exposure and HLA in healthy donors. As to this clone: The antigen remains undetermined.

Study-wide findings and caveats: It was reportedly the case that the classifier diagnosed cytomegalovirus status with high specificity and sensitivity. Earlier analysis looked at TCR beta V segments, and most were productive about 90% or about 30% of the time.

This CDR3 comprises 13 residues. Germline CDR1 is ENHRY and CDR2 is SYGVKD. V was clipped by 11 bases and J by 2 bases; unmatched bases: 4. A multiplex PCR was run with 60 Vbeta primers and 13 Jbeta primers. Data came from immunoSEQ multiplex PCR; TCRdb stores just in-frame clones and leaves some out. The data show about 190,000 clones, about four fifths seen once. This receptor was obtained from a woman under 40 in good health and CMV-seropositive. This sequence joins TRBV10-3 and TRBJ2-1, with TRBD2 matching 9 bases. The sample taken for sequencing was PBMCs. The CDR3 DNA is TGTGCCGCGGGGGGGGGAGCCTACAATGAGCAGTTCTTC. This codes for CAAGGGAYNEQFF.